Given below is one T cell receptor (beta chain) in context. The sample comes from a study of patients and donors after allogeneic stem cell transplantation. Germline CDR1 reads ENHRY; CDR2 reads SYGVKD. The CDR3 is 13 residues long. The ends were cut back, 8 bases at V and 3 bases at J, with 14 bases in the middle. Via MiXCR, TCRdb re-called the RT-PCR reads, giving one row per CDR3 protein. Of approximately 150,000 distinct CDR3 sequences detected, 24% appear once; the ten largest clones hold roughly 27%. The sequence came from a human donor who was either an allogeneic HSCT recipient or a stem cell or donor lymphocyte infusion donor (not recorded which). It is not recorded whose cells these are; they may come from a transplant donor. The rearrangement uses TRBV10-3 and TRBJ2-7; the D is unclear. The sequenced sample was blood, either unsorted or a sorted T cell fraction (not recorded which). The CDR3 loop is CAIEKGSLYEQYF. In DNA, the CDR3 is TGTGCCATCGAGAAAGGGTCTCTCTACGAGCAGTACTTC.